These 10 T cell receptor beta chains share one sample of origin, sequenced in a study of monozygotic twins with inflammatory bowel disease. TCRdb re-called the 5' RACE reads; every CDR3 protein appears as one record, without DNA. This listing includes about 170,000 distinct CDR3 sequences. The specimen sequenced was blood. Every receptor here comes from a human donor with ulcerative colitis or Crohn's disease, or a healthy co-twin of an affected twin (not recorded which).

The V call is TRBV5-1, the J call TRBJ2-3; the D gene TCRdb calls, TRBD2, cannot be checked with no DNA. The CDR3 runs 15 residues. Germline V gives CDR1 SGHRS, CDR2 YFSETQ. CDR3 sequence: CASSLRESGTDTQYF.

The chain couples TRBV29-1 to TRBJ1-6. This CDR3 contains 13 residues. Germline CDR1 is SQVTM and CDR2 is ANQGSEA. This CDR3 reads CSAKTGLNSPLHF.

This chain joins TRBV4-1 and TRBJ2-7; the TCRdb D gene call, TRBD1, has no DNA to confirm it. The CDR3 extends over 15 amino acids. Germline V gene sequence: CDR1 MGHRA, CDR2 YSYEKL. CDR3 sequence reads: CASSQDGTGASEQYF.

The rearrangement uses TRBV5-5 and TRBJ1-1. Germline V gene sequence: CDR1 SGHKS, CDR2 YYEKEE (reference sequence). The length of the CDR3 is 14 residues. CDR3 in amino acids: CASSLPDWNTEAFF. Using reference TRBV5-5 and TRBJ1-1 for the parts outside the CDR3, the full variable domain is DAGVTQSPTHLIKTRGQQVTLRCSPISGHKSVSWYQQVLGQGPQFIFQYYEKEERGRGNFPDRFSARQFPNYSSELNVNALLLGDSALYLCASSLPDWNTEAFFGQGTRLTVV.

The CDR3 reads CASSLETGFSYNEQFF. The chain has TRBV7-2 and TRBJ2-1; TCRdb reports TRBD1, a call that lacks DNA to check it against. Germline CDR1 and CDR2: SGHTA and FQGNSA. CDR3 length: 16 amino acids.

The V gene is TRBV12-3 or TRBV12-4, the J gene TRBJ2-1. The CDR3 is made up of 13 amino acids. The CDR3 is CASSFLAYNEQFF.

CDR3 protein: CSARGPGQDLSYEQYF. The chain has TRBV20-1 and TRBJ2-7; TCRdb gives TRBD1 as the D gene, but with no DNA this cannot be confirmed. CDR3 length equals 16 residues. Germline lookup yields CDR1 DFQATT and CDR2 SNEGSKA (reference sequence).

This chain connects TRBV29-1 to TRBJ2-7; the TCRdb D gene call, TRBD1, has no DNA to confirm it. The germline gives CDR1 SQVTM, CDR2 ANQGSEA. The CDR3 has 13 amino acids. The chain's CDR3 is CSASDSGSYEQYF.

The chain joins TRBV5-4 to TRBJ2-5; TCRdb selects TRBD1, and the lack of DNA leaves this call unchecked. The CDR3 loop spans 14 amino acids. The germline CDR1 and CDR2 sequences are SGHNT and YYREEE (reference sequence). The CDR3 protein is CASSFRDMGETQYF.

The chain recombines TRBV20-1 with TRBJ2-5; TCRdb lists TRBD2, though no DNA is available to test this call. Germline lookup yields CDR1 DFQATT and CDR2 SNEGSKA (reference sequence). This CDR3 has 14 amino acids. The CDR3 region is CSARLASSQETQYF.